The clone carrying this T cell receptor beta chain was counted a single time. The target antigen is unknown. The PCR ran on 60 Vbeta and 13 Jbeta primers. Using immunoSEQ multiplex PCR, the repertoire was profiled, and TCRdb retains in-frame clones only, with some absent. The data contain fewer than 140,000 clones, about 70% of them singletons. With V trimmed by 4 bases and J by 2 bases, 4 bases remained unmatched. The CDR3 runs 15 residues. Germline CDR1 SGHTA, CDR2 FQGNSA. This specimen belongs to a study of cytomegalovirus exposure and HLA in healthy donors. Broader study findings: CMV serostatus was the sole immune exposure information available. In a later analysis, a missense DCLRE1C variant was linked to TCR beta V- and J-gene trimming. An ancestry cluster, one associated with Asian ancestry, reportedly showed fewer N-insertions than the 666-donor mean in a later analysis.

The sample comprised PBMCs. This TCR came from a woman aged 50 to 60 in good health and CMV-seropositive. This sequence joins TRBV7-2 and TRBJ2-1; 8 nucleotides match TRBD1. In DNA, the CDR3 is TGTGCCAGCAGCTCCGACAGGGGCGCCTACAATGAGCAGTTCTTC. Its protein is CASSSDRGAYNEQFF.